This passage covers 12 T cell receptor beta chains from one sample sequenced in a study of cytomegalovirus exposure and HLA in healthy donors. The repertoire was sequenced with immunoSEQ multiplex PCR; TCRdb's copy has only in-frame clones and lacks some. In the table there are under 200,000 clones, around 96% of which are singletons. Sequencing was performed on PBMCs. These receptors all come from a woman aged 18-29 years in good health and CMV-seronegative.

The chain links TRBV6-6 to TRBJ2-2, with TRBD1 identical over 7 bases. Germline loops: CDR1 MNHNY, CDR2 SVGAGI (reference sequence). V shed 8 bases, J shed 3 bases, and the junction held 9 bases outside the gene matches. The CDR3 sequence is 15 residues long. As DNA, the CDR3 is TGTGCCAGCGGCCAACAGGGGCTCTACACCGGGGAGCTGTTTTTT. Its translation is CASGQQGLYTGELFF.

V gene TRBV5-1 combines with J gene TRBJ1-2, with a weak D call TRBD1 (6 bases). CDR3 size: 15 residues. The germline gives CDR1 SGHRS, CDR2 YFSETQ. Trimming shortened V by 2 bases and J by 1 base, and 12 bases separated the two germline ends. This CDR3 is CASSLQGGDNYGYTF. CDR3 coding DNA: TGCGCCAGCAGCTTACAGGGTGGGGATAACTATGGCTACACCTTC. The complete variable domain, with remaining parts taken from reference TRBV5-1 and TRBJ1-2, reads KAGVTQTPRYLIKTRGQQVTLSCSPISGHRSVSWYQQTPGQGLQFLFEYFSETQRNKGNFPGRFSGRQFSNSRSEMNVSTLELGDSALYLCASSLQGGDNYGYTFGSGTRLTVV.

V and J are TRBV6-5 and TRBJ2-7, with D maybe TRBD2 (6 bases). Trimming cost V 5 bases and J 0 bases, with 8 bases left between them. Germline V gene data show CDR1 as MNHEY and CDR2 as SVGAGI. CDR3 size: 13 residues. Here the CDR3 DNA reads TGTGCCAGCAGTCGACTAGGCTCCTACGAGCAGTACTTC. This codes for CASSRLGSYEQYF.

V is TRBV29-1 and J is TRBJ2-2; 13 bases line up with TRBD2. Looked up from germline, CDR1 is SQVTM and CDR2 is ANQGSEA. With 4 bases clipped from V and 6 bases from J, the junction kept 8 bases outside the gene matches. CDR3 length: 16 amino acids. The CDR3 spells CSVVRLAGGLSGELFF. The DNA of the CDR3 is TGCAGCGTTGTAAGACTAGCGGGGGGTCTTTCCGGGGAGCTGTTTTTT.

This sequence joins TRBV18 and TRBJ1-1; 7 nucleotides align to TRBD1. J gave up 5 bases and V 6 bases, and 9 bases lay outside the gene matches. The CDR3 covers 14 residues. Germline V gene sequence: CDR1 KGHSH, CDR2 LQKENI. The CDR3 protein is CASSQTGSGTEAFF. The CDR3, as DNA: TGTGCCAGCTCTCAGACAGGGTCGGGAACTGAAGCTTTCTTT.

The chain employs TRBV5-1 and TRBJ1-4; no clear D gene. Trimming removed 4 bases from V and 11 bases from J, with 21 bases in between. The CDR3 extends over 15 amino acids. Germline V gene data show CDR1 as SGHRS and CDR2 as YFSETQ. The CDR3 nucleotides read TGCGCCAGCAGCCTGGCCTGGGGAGGAGGAGAGAAACTGTTTTTT. This gives the protein CASSLAWGGGEKLFF.

The chain joins TRBV4-1 to TRBJ2-3; TRBD2 is a possible D gene (7 bases). The germline V gene has CDR1 MGHRA and CDR2 YSYEKL. The CDR3 spans 17 residues. The V end was cut by 0 bases, the J end by 2 bases, with 15 bases between. The CDR3 DNA reads TGCGCCAGCAGCCAAGAATGGGGAGGGGGGTTCACAGATACGCAGTATTTT. This encodes CASSQEWGGGFTDTQYF.

The chain's CDR3 is CATSVRGGYQPQHF. In DNA, the CDR3 is TGTGCCACCAGCGTCAGAGGGGGTTATCAGCCCCAGCATTTT. The J gene is TRBJ1-5, the V gene TRBV15; tentative D call: TRBD1 (6 bases). CDR1 and CDR2 from the germline V gene are LNHNV and YYDKDF (reference sequence). Trimming cost V 5 bases and J 5 bases, with 13 bases left between them. CDR3 length: 14 amino acids.

The chain combines TRBV11-2 with TRBJ2-1; 12 bases map to TRBD1. Trimming took 5 bases from V and 8 from J; bases not matched to a gene: 13. Germline CDR1 SGHAT, CDR2 FQNNGV. The CDR3 covers 17 residues. The CDR3 region is CASSAQTGTGGNYEQFF. DNA of the CDR3: TGTGCCAGCAGCGCTCAGACCGGGACAGGGGGCAACTATGAGCAGTTCTTC.

DNA of the CDR3: TGTGCCAGCAACAGCAACGGGGTCACCTACGAGCAGTACTTC. This codes for CASNSNGVTYEQYF. V gene TRBV7-8 combines with J gene TRBJ2-7; possibly TRBD2 for D (5 bases). Germline values: CDR1 SGHVS, CDR2 FQNEAQ. The CDR3 is 14 amino acids. V was trimmed by 7 bases and J by 2 bases, leaving 15 bases between them.

J is TRBJ2-7 and V is TRBV7-9; 11 bases line up with TRBD1. Germline values: CDR1 SEHNR, CDR2 FQNEAQ (reference sequence). The CDR3 consists of 16 residues. Trimming cost V 2 bases and J 5 bases; bases outside gene matches: 8. The CDR3 protein is CASSLWTGGIRNEQYF. The CDR3 DNA follows: TGTGCCAGCAGCTTATGGACAGGGGGCATCAGGAACGAGCAGTACTTC.

This clone is a singleton in its sample. The chain links TRBV6-1 to TRBJ1-1; maybe TRBD1 (6 bases). The length of the CDR3 is 14 residues. V was clipped by 7 bases and J by 4 bases, with 16 bases between them. Germline-derived CDR1 and CDR2 are MNHNS and SASEGT. CDR3 sequence reads: CASIGGAPSTEAFF. CDR3 sequence (DNA): TGTGCCAGCATAGGGGGGGCTCCGAGCACTGAAGCTTTCTTT.